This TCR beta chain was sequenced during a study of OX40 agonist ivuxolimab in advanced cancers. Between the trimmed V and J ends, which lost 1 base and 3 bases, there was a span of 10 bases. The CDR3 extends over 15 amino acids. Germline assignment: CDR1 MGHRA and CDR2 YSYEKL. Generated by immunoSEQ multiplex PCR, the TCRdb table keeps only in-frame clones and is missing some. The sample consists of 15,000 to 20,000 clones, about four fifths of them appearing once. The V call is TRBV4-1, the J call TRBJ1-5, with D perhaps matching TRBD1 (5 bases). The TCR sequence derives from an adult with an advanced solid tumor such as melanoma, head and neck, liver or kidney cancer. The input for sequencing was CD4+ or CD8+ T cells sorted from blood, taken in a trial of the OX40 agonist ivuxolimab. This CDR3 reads CASSQVIQDNQPQHF. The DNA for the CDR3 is TGCGCCAGCAGCCAAGTGATACAGGACAATCAGCCCCAGCATTTT.